Listed below are T cell receptor beta chains from one sample, sequenced in a study of T cell repertoires in cytomegalovirus infection. TCRdb reanalysed the reads using MiXCR and keeps one entry per CDR3 protein. The sample lists about 100,000 distinct CDR3 sequences; about 15% were seen once. The sequencing input was PBMCs. The receptors come from a human donor in good health (CMV status not recorded). Some clones in this sample may be carry-over from other donors' samples. Both conserved end residues are part of each CDR3. The D gene is left open where the match is weak. Clone size is stated in some rows and not others, as once, few, many or a class when expanded.

clone size	J gene	D gene	V gene	CDR3 DNA	CDR3 protein
few	TRBJ2-7	TRBD1	TRBV5-5	TGTGCCAGCAGCGTGGGACAGGGGAAGGGGGCGGCGTACTTC	CASSVGQGKGAAYF
NA	TRBJ1-2	NA	TRBV2	TGTGCCAGCAGTAGGCCCGGGGGGGACCATGGCTACACCTTC	CASSRPGGDHGYTF
few	TRBJ1-4	NA	TRBV25-1	TGTGCCACCCAGGAACAAAATGAAAAACTGTTTTTT	CATQEQNEKLFF
many	TRBJ1-2	TRBD1	TRBV10-3	TGTGCCATCAGTGACCCTGGGAAAGGGGGCGAAAACTATGGCTACACCTTC	CAISDPGKGGENYGYTF
many	TRBJ1-2	NA	TRBV7-2	TGTGCCAGCAGGGGTAGAGGGAGCTATGGCTACACCTTC	CASRGRGSYGYTF
NA	TRBJ1-2	TRBD1	TRBV7-3	TGTGCCAGCAGCACCGAGGGGGCTCCGGTGGAAGGCTACACCTTC	CASSTEGAPVEGYTF
many	TRBJ1-4	NA	TRBV14	TGTGCCAGCAGCCAAGATCGCCGACAGGAAAAACTGTTTTTT	CASSQDRRQEKLFF
many	TRBJ1-1	NA	TRBV12-3/TRBV12-4	TGTGCCAGCAGTTTCCGACGGGGGGTTCAGACTGAAGCTTTCTTT	CASSFRRGVQTEAFF
many	TRBJ1-6	NA	TRBV7-2	TGTGCCAGCAGGGGGGAAACCCCCCTTAATTCACCCCTCCACTTT	CASRGETPLNSPLHF
many	TRBJ1-4	NA	TRBV7-2	TGTGCCAGCAGCTTGGGATTTGAAAAACTGTTTTTT	CASSLGFEKLFF
few	TRBJ1-1	NA	TRBV7-8	TGTGCCAGCAGCTTCCAGGGGAGCACTGAAGCTTTCTTT	CASSFQGSTEAFF
NA	TRBJ2-6	NA	TRBV9	TGTGCCAGCAGAGTTGGGGTCGGATCTGGGGCCAACGTCCTGACTTTC	CASRVGVGSGANVLTF
NA	TRBJ2-3	TRBD1	TRBV28	TGTGCCAGTACCGCCGGGACAGGGTTTCAAGATACGCAGTATTTT	CASTAGTGFQDTQYF
NA	TRBJ2-7	NA	TRBV3-1	TGTGCCAGCAGCCAAGGACTGGCCCACGTCTCCTACGAGCAGTACTTC	CASSQGLAHVSYEQYF
few	TRBJ2-7	TRBD2	TRBV28	TGTGCCATTGGAGCGGGGGGCTCCTACGAGCAGTACTTC	CAIGAGGSYEQYF